These 18 T cell receptor beta chains were all obtained from the same sample, sequenced in a study of cytotoxic CD8 clonotypes in ibrutinib-treated CLL. Sequencing was performed with immunoSEQ multiplex PCR; in TCRdb, only in-frame clones are kept and a portion is missing. Of 50,000 to 70,000 clones listed, about 54% are singletons. The sequencing used PBMCs, collected at disease progression, from a patient treated with ibrutinib. The receptors derive from a human donor with chronic lymphocytic leukemia.

The CDR3 nucleotides are TGTGCCAGCAGCCCAACTAGCGGGGGGCAGCAGTACTTC. This sequence encodes CASSPTSGGQQYF. The chain employs TRBV7-6 and TRBJ2-7; 12 bases fit TRBD2. The CDR3 consists of 13 residues. CDR1 and CDR2 from the germline V gene are SGHVS and FNYEAQ. Trimming at V came to 5 bases and at J to 8 bases, leaving 4 bases not matched to a gene.

This clone appeared a few times. The chain links TRBV6-1 to TRBJ2-3, with D possibly matching TRBD2 (6 bases). Germline loops: CDR1 MNHNS, CDR2 SASEGT. V was shortened by 8 bases and J by 5 bases, with 17 bases between the two germline ends. This CDR3 has 14 amino acids. The CDR3 sequence: CASGTRDSLDTQYF. CDR3 sequence (DNA): TGTGCCAGCGGTACCCGGGACTCCTTAGATACGCAGTATTTT.

Turning to this clone: Because the CDR3's place on the DNA is in doubt, the DNA is left out and the CDR3 is given as listed by TCRdb. This chain joins TRBV2 and TRBJ2-3; the table's D call of TRBD2 was not tested on the DNA. The CDR3 is 16 residues long, ends included. Germline V gene sequence: CDR1 SNHLY, CDR2 FYNNEI. The CDR3 is CASSSSLSRVADTQYF.

This clone was observed a handful of times. The chain has TRBV28 and TRBJ1-5; no reliable D call. Between the trimmed V and J ends, which lost 1 base and 4 bases, there was a span of 8 bases. Germline assignment: CDR1 MDHEN and CDR2 SYDVKM. The CDR3 runs to 14 residues. The CDR3 reads CASSLYYGNQPQHF. The CDR3 bases are TGTGCCAGCAGTTTATATTACGGAAATCAGCCCCAGCATTTT.

The CDR3 DNA reads as TGCGCCAGCAGCCCCGGAGGGCTGGGGGCCTACGAGCAGTACTTC. Residues: CASSPGGLGAYEQYF. The chain recombines TRBV5-1 with TRBJ2-7; a weak D match, TRBD2 (6 bases). This CDR3 is built from 15 residues. Germline V CDR1 and CDR2: SGHRS, YFSETQ. Trimming shortened V by 4 bases and J by 2 bases, and 16 bases separated the two germline ends.

V and J are TRBV7-2 and TRBJ2-7; D unresolved. Trimming shortened V by 3 bases and J by 4 bases, and 16 bases separated the two germline ends. Germline V lookup: CDR1 SGHTA, CDR2 FQGNSA. This CDR3 region has 15 residues. CDR3 coding DNA: TGTGCCAGCAGCTTCAACACGATGGTGATTTACGAGCAGTACTTC. Protein sequence: CASSFNTMVIYEQYF. The full variable domain, its missing parts supplied by reference TRBV7-2 and TRBJ2-7, is GAGVSQSPSNKVTEKGKDVELRCDPISGHTALYWYRQSLGQGLEFLIYFQGNSAPDKSGLPSDRFSAERTGGSVSTLTIQRTQQEDSAVYLCASSFNTMVIYEQYFGPGTRLTVT.

This clone has a handful of counts. The V call is TRBV6-1, the J call TRBJ2-7; TRBD2 agrees at 9 bases. CDR1 is MNHNS and CDR2 is SASEGT in the germline V gene. The CDR3 is made up of 13 amino acids. Trimming cost V 6 bases and J 7 bases; bases outside gene matches: 7. This chain's CDR3 is CASRTSGQGEQYF. The CDR3 DNA reads TGTGCCAGCAGGACTAGCGGTCAAGGTGAGCAGTACTTC.

This chain links TRBV29-1 with TRBJ2-3; D may be TRBD2 (6 bases). Trimming removed 5 bases at V and 2 bases at J, with 11 bases between. The CDR3 has 13 residues. Germline lookup yields CDR1 SQVTM and CDR2 ANQGSEA. The CDR3 reads CSVLAGYTDTQYF. The DNA for the CDR3 is TGCAGCGTTTTGGCGGGATACACAGATACGCAGTATTTT.

This chain joins TRBV7-9 and TRBJ2-7, with D maybe TRBD2 (5 bases). This CDR3 is built from 16 residues. Trimming removed 5 bases at V and 4 bases at J, with 21 bases between. Germline lookup yields CDR1 SEHNR and CDR2 FQNEAQ (reference sequence). CDR3 loop: CASSPSGGTARYEQYF. The CDR3 DNA follows: TGTGCCAGCAGCCCAAGCGGCGGAACAGCCAGGTACGAGCAGTACTTC. Looking up the rest from reference TRBV7-9 and TRBJ2-7 gives the full variable domain: DTGVSQNPRHKITKRGQNVTFRCDPISEHNRLYWYRQTLGQGPEFLTYFQNEAQLEKSRLLSDRFSAERPKGSFSTLEIQRTEQGDSAMYLCASSPSGGTARYEQYFGPGTRLTVT.

The CDR3 nucleotides read TGTGCCAGCAGTAAAGGGGGCGCGGGCACAGATACGCAGTATTTT. This gives the protein CASSKGGAGTDTQYF. J is TRBJ2-3 and V is TRBV28; 7 nucleotides align to TRBD1. V gave up 5 bases and J gave up 1 base; unmatched junction bases: 6. The CDR3 consists of 15 residues. Germline loops: CDR1 MDHEN, CDR2 SYDVKM.

The CDR3 here is CASSVGLGGDSYEQYF. CDR3 bases: TGTGCCAGCAGCGTGGGGTTGGGGGGCGACTCCTACGAGCAGTACTTC. The gene calls are TRBV9 and TRBJ2-7, with D perhaps matching TRBD1 or TRBD2 (6 bases each). The CDR3 extends over 16 amino acids. Germline CDR1 and CDR2: SGDLS and YYNGEE. The V end lost 2 bases, the J end lost 0 bases, and 15 bases lay between the germline ends.

The chain links TRBV19 to TRBJ1-1, with 8 positions matching TRBD1. Germline assignment: CDR1 LNHDA and CDR2 SQIVND (reference sequence). With V trimmed by 1 base and J by 5 bases, 12 bases remained unmatched. The CDR3 is made up of 17 amino acids. Here the CDR3 DNA reads TGTGCCAGTAGTATAGCCCATGGACAGGGTAGCTTTACTGAAGCTTTCTTT. Translated: CASSIAHGQGSFTEAFF.

This clone was seen a handful of times. The gene calls are TRBV19 and TRBJ2-1; D perhaps matches TRBD2 (6 bases). The CDR3 contains 16 residues. Trimming cost V 5 bases and J 3 bases, with 17 bases left between them. Germline CDR1 and CDR2: LNHDA and SQIVND (reference sequence). The CDR3 sequence is CASSSLGLGGYNEQFF. The CDR3 DNA is TGTGCCAGTAGTTCCCTGGGTCTGGGGGGCTACAATGAGCAGTTCTTC. The full variable domain, its missing parts supplied by reference TRBV19 and TRBJ2-1, is DGGITQSPKYLFRKEGQNVTLSCEQNLNHDAMYWYRQDPGQGLRLIYYSQIVNDFQKGDIAEGYSVSREKKESFPLTVTSAQKNPTAFYLCASSSLGLGGYNEQFFGPGTRLTVL.

V and J are TRBV9 and TRBJ2-1, with TRBD2 identical over 8 bases. Germline CDR1 reads SGDLS; CDR2 reads YYNGEE. The CDR3 contains 15 residues. The V gene end was trimmed by 0 bases and the J gene end by 5 bases; junction bases not matched to a gene: 4. CDR3 nucleotide sequence: TGTGCCAGCAGCGTAGGAAGCGGGGGACACAATGAGCAGTTCTTC. Translated: CASSVGSGGHNEQFF.

The rearrangement joins TRBV10-3 to TRBJ2-7; 7 nucleotides line up with TRBD1. The germline CDR1 and CDR2 sequences are ENHRY and SYGVKD. V trimming: 6 bases; J trimming: 5 bases; junction bases outside the gene matches: 7. There are 13 residues in the CDR3. The chain's CDR3 is CAISPDRVHEQYF. In DNA form, the CDR3 reads TGTGCCATCAGCCCAGACAGGGTCCACGAGCAGTACTTC.

This clone was seen more than once but under ten times. The chain employs TRBV28 and TRBJ2-3, with 10 bases fitting TRBD2. Germline CDR1 is MDHEN and CDR2 is SYDVKM. The CDR3 extends over 17 amino acids. After removal of 1 base from V and 2 bases from J, the junction contained 6 bases not matched to a gene. The CDR3 bases are TGTGCCAGCAGTTTATTGGCTAGCGGGAGATTCACAGATACGCAGTATTTT. The encoded protein is CASSLLASGRFTDTQYF.

The sample holds a few counts of this clone. This chain uses TRBV2 with TRBJ1-2; tentatively, D is TRBD1 (5 bases). V dropped 7 bases and J dropped 4 bases, with 22 bases sitting between them. Germline-derived CDR1 and CDR2 are SNHLY and FYNNEI. The CDR3 totals 16 residues. The CDR3 region has the DNA TGTGCCAGCAAGGTGGTACAGGACCACGGCTCCTATGGCTACACCTTC. This encodes CASKVVQDHGSYGYTF.

The rearrangement links TRBV10-3 to TRBJ2-1; weak D call: TRBD1 (5 bases). V lost 4 bases to trimming and J lost 1 base, with 11 bases between them. CDR3 length: 15 residues. Germline V gene lookup returns CDR1 ENHRY and CDR2 SYGVKD. DNA of the CDR3: TGTGCCATCAGTGGACGAGACAGTTCCTACAATGAGCAGTTCTTC. This translates into CAISGRDSSYNEQFF.